These 17 T cell receptor beta chains were all obtained from the same sample, sequenced in a study of blood T cell repertoires in COVID-19. Here immunoSEQ multiplex PCR was the method, and the copy in TCRdb shows in-frame clones only, minus some. The sample yields a few hundred thousand clones, around 88% seen once. Sequenced input: PBMCs or T cells enriched from blood (not recorded which). These receptors originate from a man aged 40-50 years who had recovered from COVID-19.

This clone was detected only a few times. This chain links TRBV5-1 with TRBJ1-4; TRBD1 might be the D (6 bases). V shed 4 bases and J shed 3 bases, with 25 bases lying between them. Germline loops: CDR1 SGHRS, CDR2 YFSETQ. The CDR3 consists of 19 residues. The DNA of the CDR3 is TGCGCCAGCAGCCTCTCACCACAGACAGCCAAGGGGGCTAATGAAAAACTGTTTTTT. It encodes CASSLSPQTAKGANEKLFF.

This sequence joins TRBV19 and TRBJ2-5, with TRBD2 matching 7 bases. Germline V gene sequence: CDR1 LNHDA, CDR2 SQIVND (reference sequence). The CDR3 is 16 residues long. V dropped 5 bases and J dropped 1; count of bases not matched to a gene: 10. CDR3 loop: CASSDGSRGGQETQYF. DNA of the CDR3: TGTGCCAGTAGTGACGGGTCGCGCGGGGGCCAAGAGACCCAGTACTTC.

The CDR3 is CASSGTSGRLYEQYF. CDR3 bases: TGTGCCAGCAGCGGTACTAGCGGGAGGCTCTACGAGCAGTACTTC. The chain recombines TRBV28 with TRBJ2-7, with TRBD2 identical over 12 bases. The junction had 6 bases not matched to a gene; V was cut back by 6 bases and J by 3 bases. The CDR3 is made up of 15 amino acids. Per germline, CDR1 MDHEN and CDR2 SYDVKM.

The CDR3 protein is CAWSFSGDTEAFF. Written as DNA, the CDR3 is TGTGCCTGGAGTTTTTCAGGGGACACTGAAGCTTTCTTT. This rearrangement joins TRBV30 to TRBJ1-1; D is perhaps TRBD1 (6 bases). Between the trimmed V and J ends, which lost 2 bases and 3 bases, there was a span of 10 bases. Per the germline V gene, CDR1 is GTSNPN and CDR2 is SVGIG (reference sequence). The CDR3 is made up of 13 amino acids.

The chain joins TRBV3-1 (or the pseudogene TRBV3-2) to TRBJ1-4; D is undetermined. V gave up 3 bases and J gave up 4 bases, with 6 bases separating them. CDR1 is LGHDT, CDR2 YNNKEL, per germline (reference sequence). This CDR3 is 13 amino acids long. CDR3 nucleotide sequence: TGTGCCAGCAGCCAGGCATATAATGAAAAACTGTTTTTT. This translates into CASSQAYNEKLFF.

The V call is TRBV5-1, the J call TRBJ1-1; 7 nucleotides match TRBD1. CDR3 length: 16 residues. CDR1 and CDR2 (germline): SGHRS, YFSETQ. V was pared by 0 bases and J by 1 base, with 6 bases of the junction left unmatched. CDR3 in amino acids: CASSLGGDRENTEAFF. Written as DNA, the CDR3 is TGCGCCAGCAGCTTGGGAGGAGACAGGGAGAACACTGAAGCTTTCTTT.

The CDR3 DNA reads as TGTGCCTGGACAGGGGGCATGAATCAGCCCCAGCATTTT. Translation: CAWTGGMNQPQHF. This sequence joins TRBV30 and TRBJ1-5; 8 bases line up with TRBD1. The germline V gene encodes CDR1 GTSNPN and CDR2 SVGIG (reference sequence). CDR3 length: 13 residues. After removal of 4 bases from V and 4 bases from J, the junction contained 3 bases not matched to a gene.

The V and J genes are TRBV9 and TRBJ2-7; D gene unclear. From germline, CDR1 is SGDLS and CDR2 YYNGEE. CDR3 size: 13 residues. The germline V and J ends were trimmed by 0 bases and 2 bases, with 6 bases remaining between them. The CDR3 bases are TGTGCCAGCAGCGTAGGGGCAACCTACGAGCAGTACTTC. Translated: CASSVGATYEQYF.

This chain joins TRBV19 and TRBJ2-5; 14 bases line up with TRBD2. Germline V gene data show CDR1 as LNHDA and CDR2 as SQIVND (reference sequence). The J segment lost 2 bases and the V segment lost 6 bases, leaving 2 bases of the junction unmatched. This CDR3 spans 15 amino acids. For the CDR3, the DNA is TGTGCCAGTAGGAGGACTAGCGGGGGGCAAGAGACCCAGTACTTC. Translation: CASRRTSGGQETQYF.

The chain is built from TRBV6-2 or TRBV6-3 and TRBJ2-7, with TRBD2 matching over 16 bases. V shed 4 bases, J shed 7 bases, and the junction held 4 bases outside the gene matches. Germline V CDR1 and CDR2: MNHEY, SVGEGT. The CDR3 has 15 amino acids. DNA for the CDR3: TGTGCCAGCAGTTGGATGGGACTAGCGGGAGGGGAGCAGTACTTC. Translated, it gives CASSWMGLAGGEQYF.

The chain links TRBV5-4 to TRBJ1-1; 12 bases are a match to TRBD1. The CDR3 loop spans 17 amino acids. Germline-derived CDR1 and CDR2 are SGHNT and YYREEE (reference sequence). V lost 3 bases and J lost 0; bases outside the gene matches: 6. The CDR3 reads CASSWDRGRAMNTEAFF. In DNA, the CDR3 is TGTGCCAGCAGCTGGGACAGGGGGCGAGCCATGAACACTGAAGCTTTCTTT.

The V gene is TRBV4-3, the J gene TRBJ2-7; no firm D call. V was clipped by 1 base and J by 7 bases, with 23 bases between them. The CDR3 is 17 residues long. The V gene's germline CDR1 is LGHNA and CDR2 YSLEER. This chain's CDR3 is CASSQVSHERLPLEQYF. Here the CDR3 DNA reads TGCGCCAGCAGCCAAGTATCGCATGAGAGACTCCCATTGGAGCAGTACTTC.

The gene calls are TRBV9 and TRBJ2-5, with 9 bases aligning to TRBD2. The CDR3 is 17 residues long. Losses at the gene ends were 0 bases for V and 2 bases for J; bases not matched to a gene: 8. From germline, CDR1 is SGDLS and CDR2 YYNGEE. The CDR3 DNA follows: TGTGCCAGCAGCGTAGGGGGTAGCGGGGGAGCTCAAGAGACCCAGTACTTC. It translates to CASSVGGSGGAQETQYF.

This clone was observed a handful of times. V usage is TRBV10-3 and J usage is TRBJ2-5; 9 bases line up with TRBD1. V shed 2 bases and J 4 bases; nucleotides not matched to a gene: 2. The CDR3 is 14 residues long. Germline V CDR1 and CDR2: ENHRY, SYGVKD. CDR3 in DNA: TGTGCCATCAGTGAGGGGACAGGGCGAGAGACCCAGTACTTC. Protein product: CAISEGTGRETQYF.

Only one count was recorded for this clone. V is TRBV28 and J is TRBJ1-2, with 10 nucleotides matching TRBD1. J gave up 11 bases and V 7 bases, and 13 bases lay outside the gene matches. This CDR3 spans 14 amino acids. Germline CDR1 reads MDHEN; CDR2 reads SYDVKM. The CDR3 protein is CASKGTGDPFVYTF. CDR3 DNA sequence: TGTGCCAGCAAAGGGACAGGGGATCCCTTCGTGTACACCTTC.

The chain combines TRBV9 with TRBJ1-4; tentatively, D is TRBD1 (6 bases). The CDR3 has 17 residues. The V gene's germline CDR1 is SGDLS and CDR2 YYNGEE. V lost 0 bases, J lost 6 bases, and 18 bases lay in between. CDR3 sequence (DNA): TGTGCCAGCAGCGTAGGCGTTGGCGGGGGGGCGTATGAAAAACTGTTTTTT. Its translation: CASSVGVGGGAYEKLFF.

V usage is TRBV7-3 and J usage is TRBJ2-2, with 10 bases identical to TRBD1. Germline V lookup: CDR1 SGHTA, CDR2 FQGTGA. J lost 0 bases, V lost 0 bases, and 7 bases had no gene match. CDR3 length: 19 amino acids. CDR3 residues: CASSLTLGTGAANTGELFF. The CDR3 nucleotides are TGTGCCAGCAGCTTAACGTTAGGGACAGGGGCCGCGAACACCGGGGAGCTGTTTTTT.